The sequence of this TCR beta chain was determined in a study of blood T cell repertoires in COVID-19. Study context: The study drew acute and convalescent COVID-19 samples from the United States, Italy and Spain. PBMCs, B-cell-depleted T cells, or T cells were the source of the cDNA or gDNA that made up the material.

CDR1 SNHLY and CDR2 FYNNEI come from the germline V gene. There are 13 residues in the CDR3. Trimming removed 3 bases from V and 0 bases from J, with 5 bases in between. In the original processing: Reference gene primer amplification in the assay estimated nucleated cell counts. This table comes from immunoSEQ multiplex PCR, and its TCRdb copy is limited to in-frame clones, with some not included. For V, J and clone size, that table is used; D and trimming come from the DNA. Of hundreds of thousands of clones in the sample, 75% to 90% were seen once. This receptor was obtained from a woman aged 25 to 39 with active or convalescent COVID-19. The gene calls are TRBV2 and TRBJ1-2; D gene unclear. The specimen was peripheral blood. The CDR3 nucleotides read TGTGCCAGCAGTGACCGAGCTAACTATGGCTACACCTTC. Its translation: CASSDRANYGYTF.